The rows below give T cell receptor beta chains drawn from one sample of a study of T cell repertoires in cytomegalovirus infection. From the reads, TCRdb called clonotypes with MiXCR, one entry per CDR3 protein. Counted here are roughly 46,000 distinct CDR3 sequences, roughly a fifth occurring once; the ten biggest clones make up approximately 55%. These receptors have no identified antigens. This sample comprised CD8+ T cells from cultured PBMCs, obtained from culture after CMV antigen stimulation. These receptors were collected from a human donor in good health (CMV status not recorded). Some clones in this sample may be carry-over from other donors' samples. Each CDR3 is given without its conserved first and last residue.

v_call	cdr3_length	j_call	cdr3_aa
TRBV7-1	12	TRBJ1-2	ASSSGVPNYGYT
TRBV7-2	12	TRBJ1-2	ASSLDTANYGYT
TRBV7-9	10	TRBJ1-1	ASSLGRREAF
TRBV9	12	TRBJ1-4	ASSVGSLDEKLF
TRBV9	10	TRBJ2-1	ASSVSDGEQF
TRBV4-1	12	TRBJ2-7	ASSQGDRGYEQY
TRBV28	14	TRBJ2-7	ASSLRVSGADYEQY
TRBV12-3/TRBV12-4	12	TRBJ2-5	ASSPIGQGETQY
TRBV7-9	12	TRBJ1-5	ASSFGPSNQPQH
TRBV27	13	TRBJ2-1	ASGPGSGGFQEQF
TRBV6-6	15	TRBJ2-2	ASSYAPSGGNTGELF
TRBV5-1	13	TRBJ2-7	ASSLGGTGSYEQY
TRBV7-2	10	TRBJ1-1	ASSLGETEAF
TRBV24-1	14	TRBJ2-3	ATSDLKRTDTDTQY
TRBV19	13	TRBJ2-3	ASSDLGYSTDTQY
TRBV5-1	13	TRBJ1-4	ASSLVGATNEKLF
TRBV27	14	TRBJ1-5	ASRAFSGGSNQPQH
TRBV25-1	10	TRBJ1-4	ASSDPPEKLF
TRBV27	13	TRBJ2-3	ASREGQGTLMAQY
TRBV7-2	12	TRBJ2-1	ASSYGTGKDEQF
TRBV7-8	14	TRBJ2-1	ASSLGLASGLQEQF
TRBV11-3	10	TRBJ1-1	ASSYGGGETF
TRBV7-8	15	TRBJ1-3	ACSLRGAIVSGNAIY
TRBV6-5	12	TRBJ1-5	ASSQWDHNQPQH
TRBV6-1	13	TRBJ2-5	ASSGGLGPWETQY
TRBV12-3/TRBV12-4	9	TRBJ1-1	ASSSAPEAF
TRBV3-1	13	TRBJ2-7	ASSQDWNEGREQY
TRBV5-3	12	TRBJ1-1	ASSLDRMNTEAF
TRBV10-3	13	TRBJ1-1	AISEFRGENTEAF
TRBV10-3	15	TRBJ2-3	AINEDGTGPSTDTQY
TRBV5-8	11	TRBJ2-7	ASSLGPTYEQY
TRBV25-1	14	TRBJ1-5	ASSGAFGTVNQPQH
TRBV18	12	TRBJ1-2	ASSPTGDSYGYT
TRBV10-3	14	TRBJ2-4	AISESGVSFGNIQY
TRBV5-8	15	TRBJ1-1	ASSPDRGRKINTEAF
TRBV29-1	13	TRBJ2-5	SVLPSGELGETQY
TRBV6-5	16	TRBJ2-2	ASSYSEERVVATGELF
TRBV20-1	14	TRBJ2-5	SARGPTSGSLETQY
TRBV6-5	13	TRBJ2-7	ASSFGLAGGNEQY
TRBV7-2	15	TRBJ2-5	ASSYRDRGQTQETQY
TRBV4-1	14	TRBJ2-2	ASSLHSQGRDGELF
TRBV7-2	15	TRBJ2-1	ASSLALVLTSYNEQF
TRBV9	13	TRBJ2-7	ASSSSGTASYEQY
TRBV7-6	15	TRBJ1-3	ASSPGQAYLNGNTIY
TRBV7-9	14	TRBJ2-1	ASSFFAGGPHNEQF
TRBV6-2/TRBV6-3	11	TRBJ2-1	ASSYPLGNEQF
TRBV27	12	TRBJ1-6	ASSLPDTNSPLH
TRBV4-1	15	TRBJ2-7	ASSQEFGRGTSYEQY
TRBV5-1	13	TRBJ2-5	ASSSGDTYQETQY
TRBV7-6	14	TRBJ2-1	ASSLWGESSYNEQF
TRBV11-2	11	TRBJ2-3	ASSQPSTDTQY
TRBV7-3	12	TRBJ2-2	ASSYSRNTGELF
TRBV20-1	15	TRBJ2-5	SASAPLAGVIQETQY
TRBV6-5	15	TRBJ2-7	ASSQRGTSGTSYEQY
TRBV20-1	12	TRBJ1-4	SAGGKGSSEKLF
TRBV5-6	18	TRBJ2-5	ASSLGGPVLTGEYQETQY
TRBV27	13	TRBJ2-1	ASCLKGGSFNEQF
TRBV13	14	TRBJ1-1	ASSLALERGATEAF
TRBV10-2	13	TRBJ1-1	ASKDGQGKYTEAF
TRBV7-9	13	TRBJ1-4	ASSSSQGPVEKLF